A selection of T cell receptor beta chains follows, all from one sample in a study of blood T cell repertoires in COVID-19. The repertoire was sequenced with immunoSEQ multiplex PCR; TCRdb's copy has only in-frame clones and lacks some. The sample lists roughly 120,000 clones, 86% seen once, with approximately 8% in the top ten. Sequenced material: peripheral blood. Source of these receptors: a man between 65 and 85 years old who had recovered from COVID-19. Each CDR3 is given with its conserved first and last residue. The D gene is left open where the match is weak. Size tells how often a clone was seen (once, few, many) or the class of an expanded clone, and some rows leave it out.

j_gene,abundance,v_gene,d_gene,CDR3nt,CDR3aa
TRBJ2-3,NA,TRBV12-3/TRBV12-4,NA,TGTGCCAGCACCGAGACGGAGCAGGATACGCAGTATTTT,CASTETEQDTQYF
TRBJ2-5,NA,TRBV27,NA,TGTGCCAGCAGTTTTTCAGGGGATCCATGGGAGAAAGAGACCCAGTACTTC,CASSFSGDPWEKETQYF
TRBJ1-6,NA,TRBV7-9,NA,TGTGCCAGCAGCTTAGTGGCAGGAGGGAATTCACCCCTCCACTTT,CASSLVAGGNSPLHF
TRBJ2-1,NA,TRBV4-2,TRBD2,TGTGCCAGCAGCCAAGATTTACTAGCGGGACTGTTCTTC,CASSQDLLAGLFF
TRBJ2-7,NA,TRBV7-9,NA,TGTGCCAGCAGCCCCCTTAGAGAGCAGTACTTC,CASSPLREQYF
TRBJ2-1,NA,TRBV7-3,TRBD2,TGTGCCAGCAGCTCCAAACACATAGCGGGGAACTACAATGAGCAGTTCTTC,CASSSKHIAGNYNEQFF
TRBJ2-1,NA,TRBV6-5,TRBD2,TGTGCCAGCATTTTAAGCGGGGCCTCCTACAATGAGCAGTTCTTC,CASILSGASYNEQFF
TRBJ2-1,NA,TRBV7-8,NA,TGTGCCAGCAGCTTATACGACAGGTCCTACAATGAGCAGTTCTTC,CASSLYDRSYNEQFF
TRBJ2-3,NA,TRBV7-8,TRBD2,TGTGCCAGCAGCCGAGGACTAGCGGGGTTCAGTGGCACAGATACGCAGTATTTT,CASSRGLAGFSGTDTQYF
TRBJ2-6,NA,TRBV5-1,TRBD1,TGCGCCAGCAGCTTGGTGGGACAGGGGGCGGTTGGGGCCAACGTCCTGACTTTC,CASSLVGQGAVGANVLTF
TRBJ1-6,few,TRBV30,TRBD1,TGTGCCTCCCAGGGGGCTCTAGGTTCACCCCTCCACTTT,CASQGALGSPLHF
TRBJ1-2,NA,TRBV6-6,TRBD1,TGTGCCAGCAGCATTCCGGACAGGGCCCTTTGGGGCTACACCTTC,CASSIPDRALWGYTF
TRBJ2-6,NA,TRBV11-2,TRBD1,TGTGCCAGCAGCCCACAGGGGGCGTCTGGGGCCAACGTCCTGACTTTC,CASSPQGASGANVLTF
TRBJ2-1,NA,TRBV5-1,NA,TGCGCCAGCAGCTTGGACCCTTTCCTGAGCTCCTACAATGAGCAGTTCTTC,CASSLDPFLSSYNEQFF